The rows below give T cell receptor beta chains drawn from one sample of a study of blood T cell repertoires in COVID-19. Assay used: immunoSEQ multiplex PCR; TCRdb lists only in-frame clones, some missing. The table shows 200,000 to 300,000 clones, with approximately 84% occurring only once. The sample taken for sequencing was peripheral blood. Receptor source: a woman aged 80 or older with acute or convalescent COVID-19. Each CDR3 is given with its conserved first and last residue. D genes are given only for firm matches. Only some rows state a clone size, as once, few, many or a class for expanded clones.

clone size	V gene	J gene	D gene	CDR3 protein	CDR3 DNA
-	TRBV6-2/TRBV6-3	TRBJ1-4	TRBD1	CASSSGRGRTNEKLFF	TGTGCCAGCAGTTCTGGCAGGGGGCGAACTAATGAAAAACTGTTTTTT
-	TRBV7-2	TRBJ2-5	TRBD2	CASSLLGGGPPRETQYF	TGTGCCAGCAGCTTACTCGGCGGGGGGCCACCAAGGGAGACCCAGTACTTC
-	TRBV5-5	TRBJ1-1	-	CASQGSMNTEAFF	TGTGCCAGCCAGGGGAGCATGAACACTGAAGCTTTCTTT
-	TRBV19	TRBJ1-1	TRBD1	CASQHDRGRAFF	TGTGCCAGCCAACACGACAGGGGAAGGGCTTTCTTT
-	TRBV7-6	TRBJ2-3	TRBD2	CASSSEASGRSDTQYF	TGTGCCAGCAGCTCAGAGGCTAGCGGGAGATCAGATACGCAGTATTTT
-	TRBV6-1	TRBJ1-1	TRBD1	CASSVLPGQGSTEAFF	TGTGCCAGCAGTGTCTTACCGGGACAGGGGAGCACTGAAGCTTTCTTT
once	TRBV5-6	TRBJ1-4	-	CASSLEGANEKLFF	TGTGCCAGCAGCTTGGAGGGGGCTAATGAAAAACTGTTTTTT
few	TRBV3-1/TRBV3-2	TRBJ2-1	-	CASSQYSVYNEQFF	TGTGCCAGCAGCCAATATAGCGTTTACAATGAGCAGTTCTTC
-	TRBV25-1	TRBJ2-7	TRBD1	CASRGSTGSYEQYF	TGTGCCAGCAGGGGATCGACAGGGTCCTACGAGCAGTACTTC
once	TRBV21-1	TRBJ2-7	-	CASSKDSGRAYYEQYF	TGTGCCAGCAGCAAAGATAGCGGGAGAGCCTACTACGAGCAGTACTTC
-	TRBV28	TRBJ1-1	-	CASSQFSVNTEAFF	TGTGCCAGCAGTCAATTCTCGGTGAACACTGAAGCTTTCTTT
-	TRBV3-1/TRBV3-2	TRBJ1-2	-	CASSPLVGLGYTF	TGTGCCAGCAGCCCGCTGGTGGGGCTTGGCTACACCTTC
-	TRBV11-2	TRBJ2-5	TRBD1	CASSRRTGQETQYF	TGTGCCAGCAGCCGCAGGACAGGTCAAGAGACCCAGTACTTC
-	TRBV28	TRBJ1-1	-	CASSLSPKLMNTEAFF	TGTGCCAGCAGTTTATCACCGAAGCTGATGAACACTGAAGCTTTCTTT
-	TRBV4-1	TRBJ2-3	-	CASSPPNARSTDTQYF	TGCGCCAGCAGCCCCCCGAACGCGCGTAGCACAGATACGCAGTATTTT
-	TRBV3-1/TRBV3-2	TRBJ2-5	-	CASSTDRETQYF	TGTGCCAGCAGCACAGATAGAGAGACCCAGTACTTC
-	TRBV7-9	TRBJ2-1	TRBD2	CASSILAGGYNEQFF	TGTGCCAGCAGCATTTTAGCGGGGGGTTACAATGAGCAGTTCTTC
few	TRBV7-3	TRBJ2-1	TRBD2	CASSPGVAGLIGNEQFF	TGTGCCAGCAGCCCCGGGGTAGCGGGTTTAATCGGGAATGAGCAGTTCTTC
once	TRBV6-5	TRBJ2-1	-	CASRLDNSYNEQFF	TGTGCCAGCAGGCTAGATAACTCCTACAATGAGCAGTTCTTC
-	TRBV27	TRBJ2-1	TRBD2	CASSKTSGSFNEQFF	TGTGCCAGCAGTAAGACTAGCGGGAGTTTTAATGAGCAGTTCTTC
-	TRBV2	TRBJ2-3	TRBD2	CASRALAGGVDTQYF	TGTGCCAGCAGGGCACTAGCGGGAGGAGTTGATACGCAGTATTTT
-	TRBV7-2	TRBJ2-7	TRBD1	CASSPTGGAFTYEQYF	TGTGCCAGCAGCCCGACAGGGGGCGCGTTCACCTACGAGCAGTACTTC
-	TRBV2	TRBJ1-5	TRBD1	CASSGQGAFQPQHF	TGTGCCAGCAGCGGACAGGGGGCTTTTCAGCCCCAGCATTTT
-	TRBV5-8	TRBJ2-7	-	CASSHAGNYEQYF	TGTGCCAGCAGCCACGCCGGGAACTACGAGCAGTACTTC
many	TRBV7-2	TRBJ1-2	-	CASNLALNYGYTF	TGTGCCAGCAACTTAGCCCTTAACTATGGCTACACCTTC
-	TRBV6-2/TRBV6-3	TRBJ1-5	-	CASSQDISQPQHF	TGTGCCAGCAGCCAGGACATCTCTCAGCCCCAGCATTTT
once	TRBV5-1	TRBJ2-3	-	CASSAQGSTDTQYF	TGCGCCAGCAGCGCACAGGGATCCACAGATACGCAGTATTTT
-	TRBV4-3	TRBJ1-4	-	CASSQEGQGKRKLFF	TGCGCCAGCAGCCAAGAAGGGCAGGGGAAAAGAAAACTGTTTTTT
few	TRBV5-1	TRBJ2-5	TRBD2	CASSLVGLAGGKETQYF	TGCGCCAGCAGCTTGGTAGGACTAGCGGGAGGTAAAGAGACCCAGTACTTC
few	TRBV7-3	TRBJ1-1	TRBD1	CASSFLDRGSTEAFF	TGTGCCAGCAGCTTCTTGGACAGGGGGTCCACTGAAGCTTTCTTT
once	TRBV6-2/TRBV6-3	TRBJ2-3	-	CASSYRPPEDYFTDTQYF	TGTGCCAGCAGTTACCGACCTCCCGAGGACTACTTCACAGATACGCAGTATTTT
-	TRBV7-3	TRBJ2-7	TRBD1	CASSLWGTGGHEQYF	TGTGCCAGCAGCTTATGGGGGACAGGGGGACACGAGCAGTACTTC
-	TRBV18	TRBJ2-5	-	CASSGKGSETQYF	TGTGCCAGCTCCGGGAAAGGGAGCGAGACCCAGTACTTC
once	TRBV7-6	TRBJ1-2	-	CASSLAWGGTNYGYTF	TGTGCCAGCAGCTTGGCTTGGGGGGGCACAAACTATGGCTACACCTTC
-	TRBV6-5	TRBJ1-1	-	CASSLGSGGSAFF	TGTGCCAGCAGTTTGGGCTCCGGGGGGTCGGCTTTCTTT
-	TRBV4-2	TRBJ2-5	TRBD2	CASSQILPSGGALVRATQYF	TGTGCCAGCAGCCAAATTCTACCTAGCGGGGGGGCTTTGGTGCGCGCGACCCAGTACTTC
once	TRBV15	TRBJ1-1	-	CATSRDPGVNTEAFF	TGTGCCACCAGCAGAGATCCAGGGGTGAACACTGAAGCTTTCTTT
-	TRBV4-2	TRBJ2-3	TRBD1	CASSQGDTGADTQYF	TGTGCCAGCAGCCAAGGGGACACAGGGGCAGATACGCAGTATTTT
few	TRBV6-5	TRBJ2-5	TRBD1	CASSAWDRGRETQYF	TGTGCCAGCAGCGCCTGGGACAGGGGGCGTGAGACCCAGTACTTC
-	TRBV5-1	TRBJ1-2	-	CASSLQPTNYGYTF	TGCGCCAGCAGCTTACAGCCTACTAACTATGGCTACACCTTC
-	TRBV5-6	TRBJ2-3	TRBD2	CASKSGDHTKDTQYF	TGTGCCAGCAAGAGCGGGGACCACACGAAGGATACGCAGTATTTT
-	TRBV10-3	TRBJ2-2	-	CAISEFGPNTGELFF	TGTGCCATCAGTGAGTTTGGGCCGAACACCGGGGAGCTGTTTTTT
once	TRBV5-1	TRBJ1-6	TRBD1	CASSGGTGVNSPLHF	TGCGCCAGCAGCGGCGGGACAGGGGTGAATTCACCCCTCCACTTT
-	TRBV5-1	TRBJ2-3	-	CASSLGSHSSTDTQYF	TGCGCCAGCAGCTTGGGATCCCACTCTAGCACAGATACGCAGTATTTT
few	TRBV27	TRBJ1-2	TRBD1	CASSGTGTGGRNYGYTF	TGTGCCAGCAGTGGGACCGGGACAGGGGGCAGAAACTATGGCTACACCTTC
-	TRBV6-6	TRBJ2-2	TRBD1	CASSFPGQGRSGELFF	TGTGCCAGCAGTTTCCCGGGACAGGGGCGGAGCGGGGAGCTGTTTTTT
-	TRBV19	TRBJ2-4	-	CASSIVAGSPKNIQYF	TGTGCCAGTAGTATAGTGGCGGGATCACCCAAAAACATTCAGTACTTC
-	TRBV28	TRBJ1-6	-	CASFAGTRNSPLHF	TGTGCCAGCTTTGCCGGGACTCGGAATTCACCCCTCCACTTT
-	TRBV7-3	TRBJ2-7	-	CASSLTGGAASREQYF	TGTGCCAGCAGCTTAACCGGGGGAGCGGCTAGTCGCGAGCAGTACTTC
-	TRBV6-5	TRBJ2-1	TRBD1	CASSLQGSSYNEQFF	TGTGCCAGCAGTTTACAGGGGAGTTCCTACAATGAGCAGTTCTTC
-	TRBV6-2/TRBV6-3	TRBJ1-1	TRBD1	CASSYPSGQGWNTEAFF	TGTGCCAGCAGTTACCCCTCAGGACAGGGATGGAACACTGAAGCTTTCTTT
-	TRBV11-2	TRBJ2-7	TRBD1	CASSLGVGQGEYEQYF	TGTGCCAGCAGCTTAGGAGTTGGACAGGGAGAATACGAGCAGTACTTC
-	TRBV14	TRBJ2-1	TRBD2	CASSRLAGAYNEQFF	TGTGCCAGCAGCCGACTAGCGGGGGCCTACAATGAGCAGTTCTTC
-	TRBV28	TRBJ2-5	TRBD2	CASSVLSGGVGETQYF	TGTGCCAGCAGTGTCCTTAGCGGGGGTGTCGGGGAGACCCAGTACTTC
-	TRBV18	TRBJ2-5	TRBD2	CARSRGGDPQETQYF	TGTGCCCGCTCACGGGGGGGGGACCCCCAGGAGACCCAGTACTTC
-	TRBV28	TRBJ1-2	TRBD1	CASSFGAGTVQIANYGYTF	TGTGCCAGCAGTTTTGGGGCCGGGACAGTCCAAATTGCAAACTATGGCTACACCTTC
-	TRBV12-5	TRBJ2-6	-	CASGSVMSSGANVLTF	TGTGCTAGTGGGAGCGTGATGAGCTCTGGGGCCAACGTCCTGACTTTC
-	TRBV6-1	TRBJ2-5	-	CASSEEGFWGQGGETQYF	TGTGCCAGCAGTGAAGAAGGGTTTTGGGGCCAGGGTGGGGAGACCCAGTACTTC
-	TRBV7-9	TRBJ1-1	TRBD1	CASSSGLGGQGGTEAFF	TGTGCCAGCAGCTCAGGGCTGGGCGGACAGGGGGGCACTGAAGCTTTCTTT
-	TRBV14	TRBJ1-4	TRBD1	CASSLTGGPNEKLFF	TGTGCCAGCAGCCTGACAGGGGGCCCTAATGAAAAACTGTTTTTT